The 24 T cell receptor beta chains presented below share a single source sample, sequenced in a study of shared clonotypes between healthy human individuals. TCRdb's copy holds only in-frame clones and misses some; the assay was immunoSEQ multiplex PCR. The sample records over a million clones, around 95% being singletons. Material for sequencing was naive CD4+ T cells sorted from blood. Subset denoted: CD45RA+ positively selected. The source is a man aged 25 to 40 in good health.

The chain employs TRBV7-9 and TRBJ1-1; unclear D gene. The germline V and J ends were trimmed by 3 bases and 4 bases, with 9 bases remaining between them. The V gene's germline CDR1 is SEHNR and CDR2 FQNEAQ (reference sequence). CDR3 length equals 13 residues. The CDR3, as DNA: TGTGCCAGCAGCTTCGGGGAGGGCACTGAAGCTTTCTTT. This gives the protein CASSFGEGTEAFF.

The CDR3 bases are TGTGCCAGCAGTTACCCAGGACAGGGGGCGGGCGAGCAGTACTTC. It is translated as CASSYPGQGAGEQYF. The chain recombines TRBV6-5 with TRBJ2-7; 11 bases agree with TRBD1. The CDR3 extends over 15 amino acids. The ends lost 2 bases at V and 6 bases at J; junction bases unmatched: 6. Germline CDR1 reads MNHEY; CDR2 reads SVGAGI.

The chain recombines TRBV10-1 with TRBJ1-4; weak D call: TRBD1 (5 bases). The CDR3 loop spans 15 amino acids. Trimming shortened V by 2 bases and J by 7 bases, and 14 bases separated the two germline ends. Per germline, CDR1 WNHNN and CDR2 SYGVQD (reference sequence). The CDR3 DNA is TGCGCCAGCAGTGAGACCGGCAGGGCCGGTGAAAAACTGTTTTTT. This sequence encodes CASSETGRAGEKLFF.

This clone was counted a single time. The V call is TRBV27, the J call TRBJ2-7, with TRBD1 matching 7 bases. Trimming removed 6 bases from V and 4 bases from J; junction bases left unmatched: 9. Germline lookup yields CDR1 MNHEY and CDR2 SMNVEV (reference sequence). This CDR3 region has 14 residues. CDR3 sequence: CASSNGQVEYEQYF. The CDR3 DNA reads as TGTGCCAGCAGCAATGGACAGGTGGAGTACGAGCAGTACTTC.

This sequence joins TRBV18 and TRBJ2-5, with D possibly being TRBD2 (7 bases). V was pared by 2 bases and J by 6 bases, with 19 bases between. Germline values: CDR1 KGHSH, CDR2 LQKENI. This CDR3 is 16 amino acids long. This CDR3 is CASSPTYREGWKTQYF. The CDR3 DNA follows: TGTGCCAGCTCACCAACTTACAGGGAGGGATGGAAGACCCAGTACTTC.

The V gene is TRBV10-2, the J gene TRBJ1-5; D gene uncertain. CDR1 and CDR2 from the germline V gene are WSHSY and SAAADI. The CDR3 runs to 14 residues. Trimming removed 6 bases at V and 1 base at J, with 10 bases between. The CDR3, as DNA: TGCGCCAGCAGCCTCTTGGACAGCAATCAGCCCCAGCATTTT. Its translation is CASSLLDSNQPQHF.

The chain is built from TRBV5-1 and TRBJ1-1, with 10 positions matching TRBD1. CDR3 length: 14 amino acids. Germline V CDR1 and CDR2: SGHRS, YFSETQ. J gave up 8 bases and V 5 bases, and 9 bases lay outside the gene matches. CDR3 sequence (DNA): TGCGCCAGCAGTGGTGGGACAGGGGTTGAGGAAGCTTTCTTT. Residues: CASSGGTGVEEAFF. Combining the CDR3 with reference TRBV5-1 and TRBJ1-1 gives the whole variable domain KAGVTQTPRYLIKTRGQQVTLSCSPISGHRSVSWYQQTPGQGLQFLFEYFSETQRNKGNFPGRFSGRQFSNSRSEMNVSTLELGDSALYLCASSGGTGVEEAFFGQGTRLTVV.

This clone was found once. Other nucleotide sequences from this sample produce the same CDR3. V usage is TRBV14 and J usage is TRBJ2-2; D gene unclear. The germline V gene encodes CDR1 SGHDN and CDR2 FVKESK. Trimming pared 1 base from V and 7 bases from J, leaving 7 bases between. The CDR3 contains 13 residues. The CDR3 sequence is CASSQVLGGELFF. CDR3 DNA sequence: TGTGCCAGCAGCCAAGTACTGGGCGGGGAGCTGTTTTTT.

The chain has TRBV5-6 and TRBJ2-7; possibly TRBD2 for D (6 bases). The CDR3 is 15 residues long. V dropped 2 bases and J dropped 2 bases, with 14 bases sitting between them. The V gene's germline CDR1 is SGHDT and CDR2 YYEEEE. The CDR3 DNA is TGTGCCAGCAGCTTTGGAAGCGGGCGCCCCTACGAGCAGTACTTC. The encoded protein is CASSFGSGRPYEQYF.

The chain is built from TRBV25-1 and TRBJ1-1, with a weak D call TRBD1 (5 bases). V was clipped by 2 bases and J by 1 base, with 8 bases between them. The CDR3 is made up of 14 amino acids. Germline CDR1 reads MGHDK; CDR2 reads SYGVNS. As DNA, the CDR3 is TGTGCCAGCAGTGAAGCCGGGGGGAACACTGAAGCTTTCTTT. Its protein is CASSEAGGNTEAFF.

The chain recombines TRBV27 with TRBJ2-7; 7 nucleotides match TRBD1. The CDR3 consists of 15 residues. J lost 0 bases, V lost 2 bases, and 4 bases had no gene match. Germline lookup yields CDR1 MNHEY and CDR2 SMNVEV (reference sequence). CDR3 region: CASSLRQGVSYEQYF. The CDR3 DNA reads TGTGCCAGCAGTTTACGTCAGGGGGTCTCCTACGAGCAGTACTTC.

CDR3 residues: CASSPLGTSGISRYEQYF. For the CDR3, the DNA is TGTGCCAGCTCACCACTAGGGACTAGCGGGATCTCTCGTTACGAGCAGTACTTC. The chain is built from TRBV18 and TRBJ2-7; 13 bases are a match to TRBD2. V lost 1 base, J lost 4 bases, and 10 bases stayed unmatched. CDR1 is KGHSH and CDR2 is LQKENI in the germline V gene. The CDR3 loop spans 18 amino acids.

V and J are TRBV28 and TRBJ2-7; D gene ambiguous. The CDR3 loop spans 15 amino acids. The germline V gene has CDR1 MDHEN and CDR2 SYDVKM. V lost 2 bases and J 3 bases, leaving 14 bases between the germline ends. The CDR3 region is CASSLSRHPNYEQYF. DNA of the CDR3: TGTGCCAGCAGTTTAAGCCGCCATCCGAACTACGAGCAGTACTTC.

The genes are TRBV18 and TRBJ1-2; D unclear. This CDR3 comprises 15 residues. Trimming removed 0 bases from V and 0 bases from J, with 8 bases in between. In germline, CDR1 is KGHSH, CDR2 LQKENI. The chain's CDR3 is CASSPPTRTNYGYTF. The CDR3 DNA sequence: TGTGCCAGCTCACCACCGACCCGGACTAACTATGGCTACACCTTC.

The CDR3 sequence: CASSELGYNEQFF. CDR3 in DNA: TGTGCCAGCAGTGAACTAGGATACAATGAGCAGTTCTTC. This sequence joins TRBV6-1 and TRBJ2-1; no definite D call. The germline gives CDR1 MNHNS, CDR2 SASEGT. V lost 2 bases and J 4 bases, leaving 6 bases between the germline ends. There are 13 residues in the CDR3.

This rearrangement joins TRBV28 to TRBJ2-5, with D maybe TRBD2 (5 bases). The DNA end lines up better with TRBJ2-7; the J call may be wrong. The length of the CDR3 is 11 residues. Germline CDR1 and CDR2: MDHEN and SYDVKM. CDR3 nucleotides: TGTGCCAGCAGTCCTAGCAACGAGCAGTACTTC. Protein sequence: CASSPSNEQYF.

The chain recombines TRBV5-1 with TRBJ2-5, with 8 bases lining up with TRBD1. The CDR3 consists of 13 residues. Germline V gene lookup returns CDR1 SGHRS and CDR2 YFSETQ. The junction had 5 bases not matched to a gene; V was cut back by 7 bases and J by 3 bases. The CDR3 sequence is CASGQGPKETQYF. In nucleotides, the CDR3 is TGCGCCAGCGGACAGGGCCCAAAAGAGACCCAGTACTTC.

The chain uses TRBV29-1 and TRBJ1-1; the D is unclear. This CDR3 is built from 12 residues. Per germline, CDR1 SQVTM and CDR2 ANQGSEA. Trimming shortened V by 4 bases and J by 4 bases, and 10 bases separated the two germline ends. CDR3 protein: CSVGHQLTEAFF. The CDR3 DNA is TGCAGCGTTGGTCATCAGCTCACTGAAGCTTTCTTT.

V is TRBV7-2 and J is TRBJ2-4, with 8 positions matching TRBD2. Per the germline V gene, CDR1 is SGHTA and CDR2 is FQGNSA. V trimming: 5 bases; J trimming: 1 base; junction bases outside the gene matches: 16. The CDR3 contains 19 residues. As DNA, the CDR3 is TGTGCCAGCAGCCCCCAAGGAGCGGGAGCCCCGCCTGCCAAAAACATTCAGTACTTC. Its protein product is CASSPQGAGAPPAKNIQYF. Drawing the rest from reference TRBV7-2 and TRBJ2-4, the complete variable domain is GAGVSQSPSNKVTEKGKDVELRCDPISGHTALYWYRQSLGQGLEFLIYFQGNSAPDKSGLPSDRFSAERTGGSVSTLTIQRTQQEDSAVYLCASSPQGAGAPPAKNIQYFGAGTRLSVL.

On this clone itself: Other DNA sequences in the sample encode the same CDR3. This chain connects TRBV18 to TRBJ1-1; D is uncertain. This CDR3 is built from 13 residues. Germline V CDR1 and CDR2: KGHSH, LQKENI. V gave up 6 bases and J gave up 3 bases, with 11 bases separating them. DNA for the CDR3: TGTGCCAGCTCTAGAGGGTCGGACACTGAAGCTTTCTTT. This gives the protein CASSRGSDTEAFF.

The rearrangement uses TRBV7-9 and TRBJ1-2; D call uncertain. This CDR3 is 14 amino acids long. Germline CDR1 reads SEHNR; CDR2 reads FQNEAQ (reference sequence). Trimming shortened V by 5 bases and J by 8 bases, and 18 bases separated the two germline ends. For the CDR3, the DNA is TGTGCCAGCAGCGCAGAGGTTGGGCGCGAGGGCTACACCTTC. Translated: CASSAEVGREGYTF.

V gene TRBV5-1 combines with J gene TRBJ2-7, with 7 nucleotides matching TRBD2. V lost 0 bases and J lost 0; bases outside the gene matches: 3. The CDR3 sequence is 15 residues long. From germline, CDR1 is SGHRS and CDR2 YFSETQ. The CDR3 here is CASSLVAGVSYEQYF. DNA of the CDR3: TGCGCCAGCAGCTTGGTGGCGGGAGTCTCCTACGAGCAGTACTTC. The full variable domain, rest sourced from reference TRBV5-1 and TRBJ2-7, is KAGVTQTPRYLIKTRGQQVTLSCSPISGHRSVSWYQQTPGQGLQFLFEYFSETQRNKGNFPGRFSGRQFSNSRSEMNVSTLELGDSALYLCASSLVAGVSYEQYFGPGTRLTVT.

V gene TRBV27 combines with J gene TRBJ2-7; 12 nucleotides line up with TRBD2. This CDR3 contains 17 residues. Trimming at V came to 5 bases and at J to 4 bases, leaving 12 bases not matched to a gene. CDR1 is MNHEY, CDR2 SMNVEV, per germline (reference sequence). The CDR3 loop is CASSRVQTSGSRYEQYF. The CDR3 nucleotides read TGTGCCAGCAGTCGAGTTCAGACTAGCGGGAGTCGTTACGAGCAGTACTTC.

The J gene is TRBJ2-6, the V gene TRBV11-2, with D hard to call. Trimming removed 6 bases at V and 5 bases at J, with 11 bases between. CDR1 SGHAT and CDR2 FQNNGV come from the germline V gene. The CDR3 is 14 residues long. The CDR3 bases are TGTGCCAGCAGAAGGGTGCAACGGGCCAACGTCCTGACTTTC. Translating gives CASRRVQRANVLTF.